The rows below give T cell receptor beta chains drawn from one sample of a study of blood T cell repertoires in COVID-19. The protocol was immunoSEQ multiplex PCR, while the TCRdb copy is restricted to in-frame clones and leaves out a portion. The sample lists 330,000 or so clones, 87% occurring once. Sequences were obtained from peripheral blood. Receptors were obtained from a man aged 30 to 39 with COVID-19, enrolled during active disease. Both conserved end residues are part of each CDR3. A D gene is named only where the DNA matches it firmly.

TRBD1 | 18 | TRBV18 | CASSPWDRVWGSGNTIYF
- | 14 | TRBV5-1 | CASRSLSSYNEQFF
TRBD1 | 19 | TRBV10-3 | CAISESIRGTGAGNQPQHF
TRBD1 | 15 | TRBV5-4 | CASSSQQGAGYGYTF
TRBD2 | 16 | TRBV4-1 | CASSQASGGPLETQYF
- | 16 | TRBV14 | CASARSRDKSFYEQYF
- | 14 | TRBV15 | CATSISGEYNEQFF
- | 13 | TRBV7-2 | CASSFGVTYEQYF
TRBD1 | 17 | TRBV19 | CASSITRDRGRRETQYF
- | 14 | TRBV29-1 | CSVETGDERNTIYF
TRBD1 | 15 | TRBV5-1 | CASSTSGTGNTEAFF
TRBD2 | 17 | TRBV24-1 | CATSDLDLAGGYNEQFF
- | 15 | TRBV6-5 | CASSRRTAGGAAQYF
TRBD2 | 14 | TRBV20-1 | CSASLAGVRDTQYF
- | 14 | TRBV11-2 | CASSAKAGAGEQYF
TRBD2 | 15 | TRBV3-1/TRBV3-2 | CASSRLAGVQYEQYF
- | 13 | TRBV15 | CATSEGGLYGYTF
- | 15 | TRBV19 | CASSPNRDRDQPQHF
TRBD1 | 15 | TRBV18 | CASSPIGTDSYEQYF
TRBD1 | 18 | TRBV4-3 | CASSQDDRGGSYIHGYTF
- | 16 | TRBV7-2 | CASSNPRSTSNSPLHF
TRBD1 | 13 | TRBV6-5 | CASIAGGTDTQYF
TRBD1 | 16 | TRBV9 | CASSVGQGRDNYGYTF
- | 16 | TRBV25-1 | CASSDTGTYSTDTQYF
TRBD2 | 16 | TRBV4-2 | CASSHPGTSGDNEQFF
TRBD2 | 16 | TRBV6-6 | CASSAAGAAAKNIQYF
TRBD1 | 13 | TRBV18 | CASSDDRDYGYTF
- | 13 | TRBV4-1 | CASSHTQGLGAFF
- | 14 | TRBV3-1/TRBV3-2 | CASSPGDANYGYTF
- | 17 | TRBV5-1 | CASSLDPPGILSYEQYF
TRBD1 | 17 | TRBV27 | CASRPGQGRSGANVLTF
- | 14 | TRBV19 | CASSIYQGSYGYTF
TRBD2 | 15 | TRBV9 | CASSVGTSGSETQYF
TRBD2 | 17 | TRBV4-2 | CASSHPVAGPVTDTQYF